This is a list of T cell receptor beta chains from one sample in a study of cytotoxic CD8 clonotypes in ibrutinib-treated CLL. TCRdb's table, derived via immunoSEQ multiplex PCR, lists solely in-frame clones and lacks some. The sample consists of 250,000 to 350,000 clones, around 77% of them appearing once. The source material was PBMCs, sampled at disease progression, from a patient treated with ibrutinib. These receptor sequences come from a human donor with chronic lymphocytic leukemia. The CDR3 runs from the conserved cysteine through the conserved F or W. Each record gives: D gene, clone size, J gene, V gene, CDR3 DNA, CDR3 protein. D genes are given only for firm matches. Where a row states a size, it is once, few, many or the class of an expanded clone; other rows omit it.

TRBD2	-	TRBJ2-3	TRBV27	TGTGCCAGCAGCCCTCTAGCGGTCTCCACAGATACGCAGTATTTT	CASSPLAVSTDTQYF
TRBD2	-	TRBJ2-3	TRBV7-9	TGTGCCAGCAGGCCACTAGCGGGGGCGGTGGATACGCAGTATTTT	CASRPLAGAVDTQYF
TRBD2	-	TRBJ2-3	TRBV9	TGTGCCAGCAGCGTAACCCAGCGGGGGTATTCAGATACGCAGTATTTT	CASSVTQRGYSDTQYF
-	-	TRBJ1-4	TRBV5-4	TGTGCCAGCAGCTTGGGGACGGGGCGGGGTGAAAAACTGTTTTTT	CASSLGTGRGEKLFF
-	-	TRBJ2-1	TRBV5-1	TGCGCCAGCAGTTACGATCTTTACAATGAGCAGTTCTTC	CASSYDLYNEQFF
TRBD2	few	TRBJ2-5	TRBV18	TGTGCCAGCTCACCACCGGGTACTAGCGGGAGGAAAGAGACCCAGTACTTC	CASSPPGTSGRKETQYF
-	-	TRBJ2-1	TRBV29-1	TGCAGCGTCCCGGGGGGCGCGCTGGAGCAGTTCTTC	CSVPGGALEQFF
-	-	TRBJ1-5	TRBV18	TGTGCCAGCTCACCGGGTGTTCGCAATCAGCCCCAGCATTTT	CASSPGVRNQPQHF
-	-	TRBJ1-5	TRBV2	TGTGCCAGCAGTGGGCTGCCCCAGCATTTT	CASSGLPQHF
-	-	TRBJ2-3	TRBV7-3	TGTGCCAGCAGCTTAGGGGGTGACGGCACAGATACGCAGTATTTT	CASSLGGDGTDTQYF
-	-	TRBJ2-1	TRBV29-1	TGCAGCGTCCCGGGCAGGCCCTCCTACAATGAGCAGTTCTTC	CSVPGRPSYNEQFF
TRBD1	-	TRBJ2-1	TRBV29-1	TGCAGCGTTGAAGACGGGGGACAGGGGGAGAATGAGCAGTTCTTC	CSVEDGGQGENEQFF
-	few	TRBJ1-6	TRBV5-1	TGCGCCAGCAGCTTGGCTGGTAACTCCTATAATTCACCCCTCCACTTT	CASSLAGNSYNSPLHF
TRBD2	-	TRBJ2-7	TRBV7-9	TGTGCCAGCAGCTTTCGGACTAGCGGACAGTACGAGCAGTACTTC	CASSFRTSGQYEQYF
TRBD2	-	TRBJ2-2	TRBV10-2	TGCGCCAGCACCGGACTAGCGGGAGAGGCCGGGGAGCTGTTTTTT	CASTGLAGEAGELFF
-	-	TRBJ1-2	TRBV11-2	TGTGCCAGCAGCTTACGGCGGGCGCGGTTGGAGGGCTACACCTTC	CASSLRRARLEGYTF
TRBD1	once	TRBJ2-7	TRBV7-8	TGTGCCAGCAGCCCCGGGACAGGGATACTTTACGAGCAGTACTTC	CASSPGTGILYEQYF
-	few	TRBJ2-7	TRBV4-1	TGCGCCAGCAGCCAACTCGACGGATACGAGCAGTACTTC	CASSQLDGYEQYF
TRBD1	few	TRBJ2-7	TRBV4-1	TGCGCCAGCAGCCACCTCCGGGACAGCAGATACGAGCAGTACTTC	CASSHLRDSRYEQYF
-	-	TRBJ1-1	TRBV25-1	TGTGCCAGCAGTGATTGGCACGAGGGCACTGAAGCTTTCTTT	CASSDWHEGTEAFF
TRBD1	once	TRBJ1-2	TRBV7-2	TGTGCCAGCAGCCCCGCCACTGGGACAGCTAACTATGGCTACACCTTC	CASSPATGTANYGYTF
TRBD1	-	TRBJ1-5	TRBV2	TGTGCCAGCAGTAGCGGACAGGTTGGCAATCAGCCCCAGCATTTT	CASSSGQVGNQPQHF
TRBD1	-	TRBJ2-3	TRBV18	TGTGCCAGCTCATCGGGCTACAGGGGGTGGGGGCCAGATACGCAGTATTTT	CASSSGYRGWGPDTQYF
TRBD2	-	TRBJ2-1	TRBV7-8	TGTGCCAGCAGCTCCCAAACTAGCGATTTGGTAGAGTTCTTC	CASSSQTSDLVEFF
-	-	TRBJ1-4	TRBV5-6	TGTGCCAGCAGCTTGGTGCAGGGGATGAATGAAAAACTGTTTTTT	CASSLVQGMNEKLFF
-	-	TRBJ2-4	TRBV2	TGTGCCAGCAGTGAAGAGATGGGGCCTGCTATACTAGCCAAAAACATTCAGTACTTC	CASSEEMGPAILAKNIQYF
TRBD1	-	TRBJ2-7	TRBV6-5	TGTGCCAGCAGCGACAGGGCCGACTACGAGCAGTACTTC	CASSDRADYEQYF
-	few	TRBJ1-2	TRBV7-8	TGTGCCAGCAGCTTAGGAGTTGTTGGGACCCCTATACTCTATGGCTACACCTTC	CASSLGVVGTPILYGYTF
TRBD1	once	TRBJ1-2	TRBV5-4	TGTGCCAGCAGCGTCCCGGGACAGGGGCGCTATGGCTACACCTTC	CASSVPGQGRYGYTF
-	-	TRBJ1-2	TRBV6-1	TGTGCCAGCACCCAAGGCTTGACAGCTAACTATGGCTACACCTTC	CASTQGLTANYGYTF
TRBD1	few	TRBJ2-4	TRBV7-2	TGTGCCAGCAGCCCACAGGGGAATCGGAACATTCAGTACTTC	CASSPQGNRNIQYF
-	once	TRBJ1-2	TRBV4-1	TGCGCCAGCAGCGTAAAGGGGGGGGATGGCTACACCTTC	CASSVKGGDGYTF
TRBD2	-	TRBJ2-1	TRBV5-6	TGTGCCAGCAGCCAAGCGGGGGGCCAGTACAATGAGCAGTTCTTC	CASSQAGGQYNEQFF
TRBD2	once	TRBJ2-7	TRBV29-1	TGCAGCGTTGAGGGACTAGCGGGGAGCGAGCAGTACTTC	CSVEGLAGSEQYF
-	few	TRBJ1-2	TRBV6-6	TGTGCCAGCAGCCAACGACCGGGACATGGGGATGGCTACACCTTC	CASSQRPGHGDGYTF
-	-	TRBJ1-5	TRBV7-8	TGTGCCAGCAGCTTATTGGTGAGAGGCGCAAAGAGTCAGCCCCAGCATTTT	CASSLLVRGAKSQPQHF
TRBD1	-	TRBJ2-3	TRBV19	TGTGCCAGTAGTATCGGACAGGGGGAGGATACGCAGTATTTT	CASSIGQGEDTQYF
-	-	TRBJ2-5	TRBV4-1	TGCGCCAGCAGCCAAGACCTGCCAGGCACTGTGGAGACCCAGTACTTC	CASSQDLPGTVETQYF
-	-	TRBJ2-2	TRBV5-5	TGTGCCAGCAGCTTGGGGCTGAACACCGGGGAGCTGTTTTTT	CASSLGLNTGELFF
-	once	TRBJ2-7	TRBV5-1	TGCGCCAGCAGCTTGTATAACGAGCAGTACTTC	CASSLYNEQYF
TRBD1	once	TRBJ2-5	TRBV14	TGTGCCAGCAGCCAATCCAGGGGGCGTTGGGAGACCCAGTACTTC	CASSQSRGRWETQYF
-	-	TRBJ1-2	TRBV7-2	TGTGCCAGCAGCCTGACAACTAACTATGGCTACACCTTC	CASSLTTNYGYTF
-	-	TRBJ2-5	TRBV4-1	TGCGCCAGCAGCCAAGCCGTGATGCAGGGGTTTAGGAAAGAGACCCAGTACTTC	CASSQAVMQGFRKETQYF